This T cell receptor (beta chain) was recorded in a study of shared clonotypes between healthy human individuals. Study at large: Three plates were used per donor for CD4 naive, three for CD4 memory, two for CD8 naive and one for CD8 memory.

Produced via immunoSEQ multiplex PCR; TCRdb's table is partial and in-frame only. The table shows 180,000 or so clones, with just under 95% occurring only once. Points on this clone: Its target is unknown.

Overall study results and limits: Four donors held about 5.1% of naive CD4 clonotypes in common.

The receptor was derived from a woman in her twenties or thirties in good health. Sequencing used naive CD4+ T cells sorted from blood. Subset reported: CD45RA+ positively selected.

The CDR3 DNA sequence: TGCGCCAGCAGCTTGCTGGGACAGGCTTACAATGAGCAGTTCTTC. This codes for CASSLLGQAYNEQFF. This chain connects TRBV5-1 to TRBJ2-1; TRBD1 matches at 8 bases. V shed 1 base and J 4 bases; nucleotides not matched to a gene: 4. Per germline, CDR1 SGHRS and CDR2 YFSETQ. This CDR3 is 15 amino acids long.